The clone carrying this TCR beta chain has a handful of counts. These data originate in a study of blood T cell repertoires in COVID-19. Overall study context: T cells, B-cell-depleted T cells, or PBMCs supplied cDNA or gDNA.

Clones were read by immunoSEQ multiplex PCR, and TCRdb kept only the in-frame ones, dropping some. The sample has approximately 470,000 clones; roughly 90% are singletons. In germline, CDR1 is SNHLY, CDR2 FYNNEI. Trimming took off 7 bases at V and 0 bases at J, with 7 bases between the two ends. This CDR3 spans 14 amino acids. Before being deemed recovered, Cohort 3 donors had two negative PCRs, clearance, or symptom resolution. This rearrangement joins TRBV2 to TRBJ1-6, with D maybe TRBD1 (6 bases). The origin of this receptor is a woman younger than 30 who had recovered from COVID-19. Sequencing was done on a sample of PBMCs or T cells enriched from blood (not recorded which). The CDR3 reads CASKGDSYNSPLHF. The CDR3 nucleotides read TGTGCCAGCAAGGGGGACTCCTATAATTCACCCCTCCACTTT. Full variable domain (missing parts from reference TRBV2 and TRBJ1-6): EPEVTQTPSHQVTQMGQEVILRCVPISNHLYFYWYRQILGQKVEFLVSFYNNEISEKSEIFDDQFSVERPDGSNFTLKIRSTKLEDSAMYFCASKGDSYNSPLHFGNGTRLTVT.